This T cell receptor beta chain was documented in a study of blood T cell repertoires in COVID-19. Study overall: Acute and convalescent COVID-19 specimens originated in the United States, Italy and Spain. Sources were T cells, B-cell-depleted T cells, or PBMCs; the material itself was cDNA or gDNA.

Per the original data handling: Nucleated cell number was recorded as an estimate derived from reference gene primer amplification. Some clones are missing from TCRdb's copy, which holds only in-frame ones; the method was immunoSEQ multiplex PCR. V and J calls and clone size are those listed in that table; D and trimming were worked out from the DNA. The repertoire includes roughly 120,000 clones, approximately 80% of them detected once, and over 7.5% sits in the top ten. Trimming shortened V by 2 bases and J by 7 bases, and 5 bases separated the two germline ends. Germline V gene data show CDR1 as MNHNY and CDR2 as SVGAGI (reference sequence). This CDR3 spans 11 amino acids.

Sequenced input: peripheral blood. This chain links TRBV6-6 with TRBJ1-1, with D uncertain. The receptor was derived from a woman in her thirties or forties with acute or convalescent COVID-19. The DNA for the CDR3 is TGTGCCAGCAGTTACAGCTTTGAAGCTTTCTTT. Translation: CASSYSFEAFF.